A single sample gave rise to the 24 T cell receptor beta chains below, sequenced in a study of cytomegalovirus exposure and HLA in healthy donors. Some clones are missing from TCRdb's copy, which holds only in-frame ones; the method was immunoSEQ multiplex PCR. This sample has roughly 98,000 clones; approximately 90% occur once, and the top ten carry 3% to 4.5%. The sequenced sample was PBMCs. The source is a woman aged 30 to 39 in good health and CMV-seronegative.

The chain couples TRBV5-1 to TRBJ2-2; TRBD1 might be the D (6 bases). The length of the CDR3 is 14 residues. Germline assignment: CDR1 SGHRS and CDR2 YFSETQ. Trimming shortened V by 0 bases and J by 8 bases, and 11 bases separated the two germline ends. The CDR3 sequence is CASSLASGAGELFF. CDR3 DNA: TGCGCCAGCAGCTTGGCCTCAGGGGCGGGGGAGCTGTTTTTT.

The table lists this clone with a few counts. The V gene is TRBV7-2, the J gene TRBJ1-1; 8 bases align to TRBD1. The CDR3 sequence is 15 residues long. The germline CDR1 and CDR2 sequences are SGHTA and FQGNSA. After removal of 8 bases from V and 1 base from J, the junction contained 9 bases not matched to a gene. The CDR3 DNA reads TGTGCCAGCCGGACAGGGCCCTTGGGGAACACTGAAGCTTTCTTT. Translating gives CASRTGPLGNTEAFF.

This rearrangement joins TRBV15 to TRBJ2-7; D perhaps matches TRBD1 (6 bases). The CDR3 runs to 13 residues. The V end lost 3 bases, the J end lost 6 bases, and 12 bases lay between the germline ends. Germline V lookup: CDR1 LNHNV, CDR2 YYDKDF (reference sequence). In nucleotides, the CDR3 is TGTGCCACCAGCAGGGGGGCCCGCGGCGAGCAGTACTTC. Protein sequence: CATSRGARGEQYF. The whole variable domain, filled in from reference TRBV15 and TRBJ2-7, reads DAMVIQNPRYQVTQFGKPVTLSCSQTLNHNVMYWYQQKSSQAPKLLFHYYDKDFNNEADTPDNFQSRRPNTSFCFLDIRSPGLGDTAMYLCATSRGARGEQYFGPGTRLTVT.

CDR3 in DNA: TGTGCCAGCAGTCGGGACTTCAAATCACCCCTCCACTTT. It translates to CASSRDFKSPLHF. The chain combines TRBV6-5 with TRBJ1-6; maybe TRBD1 (5 bases). CDR3 size: 13 residues. Per germline, CDR1 MNHEY and CDR2 SVGAGI. Trimming took off 5 bases at V and 10 bases at J, with 12 bases between the two ends.

V gene TRBV6-5 combines with J gene TRBJ2-2, with 9 bases that match TRBD2. V dropped 8 bases and J dropped 5; count of bases not matched to a gene: 6. Germline loops: CDR1 MNHEY, CDR2 SVGAGI. The CDR3 has 14 residues. CDR3 residues: CASYQRGATGELFF. CDR3 DNA sequence: TGTGCCAGCTACCAGCGGGGGGCTACCGGGGAGCTGTTTTTT.

The chain has TRBV19 and TRBJ1-1, with 9 bases that match TRBD1. The junction had 10 bases not matched to a gene; V was cut back by 6 bases and J by 5 bases. This CDR3 is 15 amino acids long. Per germline, CDR1 LNHDA and CDR2 SQIVND (reference sequence). CDR3 protein: CASREDRGRGTEAFF. The CDR3 bases are TGTGCCAGTAGGGAGGACAGGGGAAGAGGAACTGAAGCTTTCTTT.

The V call is TRBV7-3, the J call TRBJ2-2, with TRBD1 matching 7 bases. The CDR3 length is 15 residues. V was pared by 3 bases and J by 1 base, with 2 bases of the junction left unmatched. CDR1 and CDR2 (germline): SGHTA, FQGTGA. Here the CDR3 reads CASSFDRVNTGELFF. The CDR3 region has the DNA TGTGCCAGCAGCTTTGACAGGGTGAACACCGGGGAGCTGTTTTTT.

The J gene is TRBJ2-3, the V gene TRBV7-3; TRBD2 is a possible D gene (5 bases). Deletions cut 3 bases from V and 2 bases from J, with 6 bases between. Germline lookup yields CDR1 SGHTA and CDR2 FQGTGA. The CDR3 is 13 residues long. This CDR3 reads CASSFGLTDTQYF. The DNA of the CDR3 is TGTGCCAGCAGCTTCGGACTCACAGATACGCAGTATTTT.

V gene TRBV7-3 combines with J gene TRBJ2-5; perhaps TRBD2 as D (5 bases). Trimming cost V 2 bases and J 1 base, with 14 bases left between them. Germline loops: CDR1 SGHTA, CDR2 FQGTGA. The CDR3 spans 16 residues. In DNA form, the CDR3 reads TGTGCCAGCAGCTTAGGGAGTGGGAGCGGCCAAGAGACCCAGTACTTC. This sequence encodes CASSLGSGSGQETQYF.

This clone was seen just once. This chain joins TRBV28 and TRBJ2-1, with D possibly TRBD1 on 6 matching bases. Trimming stripped 3 bases from V and 4 bases from J, with 13 bases between. There are 15 residues in the CDR3. From germline, CDR1 is MDHEN and CDR2 SYDVKM. The CDR3 spells CASSFPGVPYNEQFF. CDR3 bases: TGTGCCAGCAGTTTCCCAGGGGTACCGTACAATGAGCAGTTCTTC. Based on the CDR3 plus reference TRBV28 and TRBJ2-1, the full variable domain is DVKVTQSSRYLVKRTGEKVFLECVQDMDHENMFWYRQDPGLGLRLIYFSYDVKMKEKGDIPEGYSVSREKKERFSLILESASTNQTSMYLCASSFPGVPYNEQFFGPGTRLTVL.

This chain connects TRBV19 to TRBJ1-2; 10 bases match TRBD1. Germline values: CDR1 LNHDA, CDR2 SQIVND (reference sequence). V was clipped by 4 bases and J by 5 bases; unmatched bases: 1. The CDR3 runs to 13 residues. The CDR3 here is CASSRTGGYGYTF. The CDR3, as DNA: TGTGCCAGTAGTAGGACAGGGGGTTATGGCTACACCTTC.

The V and J genes are TRBV2 and TRBJ2-1; no clear D gene. The CDR3 has 11 amino acids. Germline loops: CDR1 SNHLY, CDR2 FYNNEI. V was shortened by 3 bases and J by 13 bases, with 10 bases between the two germline ends. CDR3 DNA: TGTGCCAGCAGTGATTTTGGGCAACAGTTCTTC. Translating it yields CASSDFGQQFF.

The V gene is TRBV9, the J gene TRBJ2-3; D gene uncertain. The CDR3 has 14 amino acids. Germline loops: CDR1 SGDLS, CDR2 YYNGEE. V gave up 0 bases and J gave up 5 bases, with 10 bases separating them. CDR3 region: CASSVAPGVDTQYF. CDR3 bases: TGTGCCAGCAGCGTAGCCCCTGGAGTAGATACGCAGTATTTT.

This chain joins TRBV28 and TRBJ1-5; TRBD1 is a possible D gene (6 bases). The germline CDR1 and CDR2 sequences are MDHEN and SYDVKM. This CDR3 comprises 15 residues. The V end lost 8 bases, the J end lost 2 bases, and 16 bases lay between the germline ends. In DNA form, the CDR3 reads TGTGCCAGCCTCCGAGGGCCAGGGGGCAATCAGCCCCAGCATTTT. Its protein product is CASLRGPGGNQPQHF. Complete variable domain (other parts from reference TRBV28 and TRBJ1-5): DVKVTQSSRYLVKRTGEKVFLECVQDMDHENMFWYRQDPGLGLRLIYFSYDVKMKEKGDIPEGYSVSREKKERFSLILESASTNQTSMYLCASLRGPGGNQPQHFGDGTRLSIL.

The chain carries TRBV4-3 and TRBJ1-1; no definite D call. This CDR3 has 13 residues. Germline loops: CDR1 LGHNA, CDR2 YSLEER. Between the trimmed V and J ends, which lost 0 bases and 13 bases, there was a span of 15 bases. The CDR3 sequence is CASSQDIGFSGFF. For the CDR3, the DNA is TGCGCCAGCAGCCAAGATATTGGGTTTTCGGGTTTCTTT.

V is TRBV10-2 and J is TRBJ1-1; D is undetermined. The V gene's germline CDR1 is WSHSY and CDR2 SAAADI. With 0 bases removed from V and 8 bases from J, the gap between germline ends came to 7 bases. The CDR3 runs to 12 residues. CDR3 DNA: TGCGCCAGCAGTGAGTCGCCGGGGGAAGCTTTCTTT. This encodes CASSESPGEAFF.

The rearrangement joins TRBV29-1 to TRBJ2-1, with a weak D call TRBD2 (6 bases). Germline-derived CDR1 and CDR2 are SQVTM and ANQGSEA. The CDR3 has 13 residues. V shed 6 bases and J shed 7 bases, with 16 bases lying between them. DNA of the CDR3: TGCAGCGTGAGGGCTGGAGGGGTGAATGAGCAGTTCTTC. Translation gives CSVRAGGVNEQFF.

The count of this clone is one. The chain employs TRBV28 and TRBJ2-1; the D is unclear. Germline loops: CDR1 MDHEN, CDR2 SYDVKM. The germline V and J ends were trimmed by 4 bases and 4 bases, with 17 bases remaining between them. This CDR3 has 16 amino acids. The CDR3 spells CASSSFEAQRYNEQFF. The CDR3 bases are TGTGCCAGCAGTTCCTTTGAGGCCCAACGATACAATGAGCAGTTCTTC.

The count of this clone is one. The J gene is TRBJ2-7, the V gene TRBV11-1; D is possibly TRBD1 (6 bases). Germline V lookup: CDR1 SGHAT, CDR2 FQDESV (reference sequence). The ends were cut back, 5 bases at V and 1 base at J, with 9 bases in the middle. The CDR3 has 13 residues. CDR3 DNA: TGTGCCAGCAGCATTACAGGGTCCTACGAGCAGTACTTC. Encoded protein: CASSITGSYEQYF.

The chain employs TRBV4-3 and TRBJ2-7; the match to TRBD2 covers 11 bases. Germline lookup yields CDR1 LGHNA and CDR2 YSLEER. Trimming cost V 4 bases and J 3 bases; bases outside gene matches: 5. The CDR3 consists of 15 residues. CDR3 coding DNA: TGCGCCAGCAGCCGGGAGACTAGCGGGATCTACGAGCAGTACTTC. Its protein product is CASSRETSGIYEQYF.

The chain is built from TRBV18 and TRBJ1-1; 7 bases map to TRBD1. The CDR3 has 15 residues. With 3 bases clipped from V and 8 bases from J, the junction kept 12 bases outside the gene matches. Per the germline V gene, CDR1 is KGHSH and CDR2 is LQKENI. CDR3 residues: CASSPPTGATPEAFF. The DNA for the CDR3 is TGTGCCAGCTCACCTCCTACAGGGGCAACTCCCGAAGCTTTCTTT. Supplemented by reference TRBV18 and TRBJ1-1, the full variable domain reads NAGVMQNPRHLVRRRGQEARLRCSPMKGHSHVYWYRQLPEEGLKFMVYLQKENIIDESGMPKERFSAEFPKEGPSILRIQQVVRGDSAAYFCASSPPTGATPEAFFGQGTRLTVV.

This sequence joins TRBV15 and TRBJ1-5; D remains unclear. V lost 0 bases and J 1 base, leaving 10 bases between the germline ends. CDR1 and CDR2 (germline): LNHNV, YYDKDF (reference sequence). This CDR3 region has 16 residues. DNA for the CDR3: TGTGCCACCAGCAGAGACAGGAGGGTGAGCAATCAGCCCCAGCATTTT. Its protein is CATSRDRRVSNQPQHF. Filled out from reference TRBV15 and TRBJ1-5, the complete variable domain reads DAMVIQNPRYQVTQFGKPVTLSCSQTLNHNVMYWYQQKSSQAPKLLFHYYDKDFNNEADTPDNFQSRRPNTSFCFLDIRSPGLGDTAMYLCATSRDRRVSNQPQHFGDGTRLSIL.

This clone was picked up a small number of times. The chain uses TRBV7-6 and TRBJ1-1; TRBD1 is a possible D gene (6 bases). The CDR3 consists of 14 residues. Germline assignment: CDR1 SGHVS and CDR2 FNYEAQ. The V end lost 8 bases, the J end lost 1 base, and 14 bases lay between the germline ends. CDR3 DNA sequence: TGTGCCAGCCGTGACAAGACAGGGAACACTGAAGCTTTCTTT. Its translation: CASRDKTGNTEAFF. The full variable domain, with the rest looked up from reference TRBV7-6 and TRBJ1-1, is GAGVSQSPRYKVTKRGQDVALRCDPISGHVSLYWYRQALGQGPEFLTYFNYEAQQDKSGLPNDRFSAERPEGSISTLTIQRTEQRDSAMYRCASRDKTGNTEAFFGQGTRLTVV.

The J gene is TRBJ2-3, the V gene TRBV7-6; 11 bases match TRBD2. Germline CDR1 reads SGHVS; CDR2 reads FNYEAQ. The CDR3 spans 17 residues. J gave up 0 bases and V 0 bases, and 2 bases lay outside the gene matches. This CDR3 reads CASSLARTSGSTDTQYF. The CDR3 DNA reads TGTGCCAGCAGCTTAGCGAGGACTAGCGGGAGCACAGATACGCAGTATTTT. Full variable domain (rest looked up from reference TRBV7-6 and TRBJ2-3): GAGVSQSPRYKVTKRGQDVALRCDPISGHVSLYWYRQALGQGPEFLTYFNYEAQQDKSGLPNDRFSAERPEGSISTLTIQRTEQRDSAMYRCASSLARTSGSTDTQYFGPGTRLTVL.